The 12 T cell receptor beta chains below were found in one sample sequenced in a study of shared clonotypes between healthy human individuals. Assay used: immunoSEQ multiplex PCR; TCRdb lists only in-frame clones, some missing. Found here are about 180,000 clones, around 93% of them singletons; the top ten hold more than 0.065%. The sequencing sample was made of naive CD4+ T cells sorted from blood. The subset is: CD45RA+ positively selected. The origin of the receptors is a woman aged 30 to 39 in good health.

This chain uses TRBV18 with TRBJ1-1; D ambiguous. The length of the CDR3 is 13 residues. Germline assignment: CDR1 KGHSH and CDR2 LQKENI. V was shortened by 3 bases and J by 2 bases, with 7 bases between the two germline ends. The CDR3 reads CASSPGSNTEAFF. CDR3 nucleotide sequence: TGTGCCAGCTCACCGGGATCAAACACTGAAGCTTTCTTT.

This chain's CDR3 is CASSLGGERQETQYF. CDR3 nucleotide sequence: TGTGCCAGCAGCTTGGGCGGGGAGAGACAAGAGACCCAGTACTTC. This chain links TRBV7-2 with TRBJ2-5; D possibly corresponds to TRBD2 (6 bases). Germline CDR1 SGHTA, CDR2 FQGNSA. V was cut by 3 bases and J by 2 bases, with 13 bases left in between. The CDR3 length is 15 residues.

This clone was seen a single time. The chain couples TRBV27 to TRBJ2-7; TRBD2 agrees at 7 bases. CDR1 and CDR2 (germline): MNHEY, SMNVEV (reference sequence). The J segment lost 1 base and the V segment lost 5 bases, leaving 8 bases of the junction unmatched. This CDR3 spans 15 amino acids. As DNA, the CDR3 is TGTGCCAGCAGTCCCGGACTAGTGCTTTCCTACGAGCAGTACTTC. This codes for CASSPGLVLSYEQYF.

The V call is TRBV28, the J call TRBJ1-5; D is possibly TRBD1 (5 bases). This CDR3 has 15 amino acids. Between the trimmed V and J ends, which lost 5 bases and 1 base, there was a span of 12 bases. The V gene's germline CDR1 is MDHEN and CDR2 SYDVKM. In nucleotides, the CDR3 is TGTGCCAGCAGTCCAGGACAACTAAGCAATCAGCCCCAGCATTTT. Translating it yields CASSPGQLSNQPQHF.

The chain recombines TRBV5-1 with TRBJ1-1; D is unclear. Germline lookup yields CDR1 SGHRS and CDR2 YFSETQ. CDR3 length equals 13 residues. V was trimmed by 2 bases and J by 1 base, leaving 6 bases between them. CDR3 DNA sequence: TGCGCCAGCAGCTTCGGCTGGAACACTGAAGCTTTCTTT. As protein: CASSFGWNTEAFF.

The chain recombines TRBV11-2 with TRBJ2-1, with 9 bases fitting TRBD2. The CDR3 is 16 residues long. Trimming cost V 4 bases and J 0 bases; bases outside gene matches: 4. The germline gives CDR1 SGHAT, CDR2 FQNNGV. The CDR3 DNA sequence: TGTGCCAGCAGCTCTTATAGCGGGAGCTCCTACAATGAGCAGTTCTTC. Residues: CASSSYSGSSYNEQFF.

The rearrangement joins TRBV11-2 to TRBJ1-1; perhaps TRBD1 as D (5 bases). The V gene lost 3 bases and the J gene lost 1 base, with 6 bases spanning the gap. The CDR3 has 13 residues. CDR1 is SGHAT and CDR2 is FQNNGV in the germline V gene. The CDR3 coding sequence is TGTGCCAGCAGCTTCGACAGGAACACTGAAGCTTTCTTT. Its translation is CASSFDRNTEAFF.

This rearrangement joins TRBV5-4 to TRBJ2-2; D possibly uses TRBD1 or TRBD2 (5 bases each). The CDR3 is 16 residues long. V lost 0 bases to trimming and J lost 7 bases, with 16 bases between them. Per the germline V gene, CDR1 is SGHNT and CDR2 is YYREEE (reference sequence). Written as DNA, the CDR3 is TGTGCCAGCAGCTTGGATCGGGACCGGTGGGTCGGGGAGCTGTTTTTT. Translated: CASSLDRDRWVGELFF.

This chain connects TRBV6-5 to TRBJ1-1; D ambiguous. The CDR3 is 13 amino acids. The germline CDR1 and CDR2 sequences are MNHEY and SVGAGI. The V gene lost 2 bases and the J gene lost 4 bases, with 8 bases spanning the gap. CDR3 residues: CASSYGVTTEAFF. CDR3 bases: TGTGCCAGCAGTTACGGGGTTACCACTGAAGCTTTCTTT.

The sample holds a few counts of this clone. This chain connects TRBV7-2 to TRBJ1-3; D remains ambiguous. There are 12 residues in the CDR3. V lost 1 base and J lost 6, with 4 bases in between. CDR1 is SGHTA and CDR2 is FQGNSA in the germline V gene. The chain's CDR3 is CASSLVENTIYF. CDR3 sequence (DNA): TGTGCCAGCAGCTTAGTAGAAAACACCATATATTTT.

The CDR3 loop is CASSLEGRPNTEAFF. CDR3 in DNA: TGTGCCAGCAGCTTAGAGGGGCGCCCGAACACTGAAGCTTTCTTT. This chain links TRBV11-2 with TRBJ1-1; D is perhaps TRBD1 (5 bases). Germline V gene lookup returns CDR1 SGHAT and CDR2 FQNNGV. Trimming shortened V by 0 bases and J by 1 base, and 9 bases separated the two germline ends. The CDR3 length is 15 residues.

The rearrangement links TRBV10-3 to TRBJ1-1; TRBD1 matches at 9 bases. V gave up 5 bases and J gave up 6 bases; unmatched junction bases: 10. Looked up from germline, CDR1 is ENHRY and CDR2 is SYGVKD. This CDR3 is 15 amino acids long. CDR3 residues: CAISKLDRGEAEAFF. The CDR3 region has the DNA TGTGCCATCAGTAAACTCGACAGGGGGGAGGCTGAAGCTTTCTTT.